This TCR beta chain was identified in a study of T cells in Graves' hyperthyroidism and ophthalmopathy. Findings and limits, study-wide: Most expanded thyroid clonotypes above 0.001 recurred in blood. In validation, the model predicted ophthalmopathy. These predictions came a median about 6.5 months before onset.

Absence of ophthalmopathy progression within 18 months defined stable Graves' hyperthyroidism. PBMCs were sourced from more than 7.5 ml fresh peripheral blood. This clonotype was seen more than once but under ten times. As yet, its antigen is unknown. TCR beta CDR3 sequences were amplified from RNA transcripts. The study used the HTBI primer set for a first-round RT-PCR of the TCR CDR3. Each CDR3 protein gets one entry after TCRdb re-called the multiplex PCR reads with MiXCR. The data hold about 560,000 distinct CDR3 sequences, with around 17% observed a single time. CDR3 length: 18 residues. The V gene lost 0 bases and the J gene lost 0 bases, with 18 bases spanning the gap. Germline CDR1 DFQATT, CDR2 SNEGSKA (reference sequence).

The sample taken for sequencing was blood. V and J are TRBV20-1 and TRBJ1-3; TRBD1 is a possible D gene (5 bases). The origin of this receptor is a woman younger than 35 with Graves' hyperthyroidism. This CDR3 reads CSARELRGPLSSGNTIYF. The CDR3, as DNA: TGCAGTGCTAGAGAGTTGAGGGGTCCTTTAAGCTCTGGAAACACCATATATTTT.